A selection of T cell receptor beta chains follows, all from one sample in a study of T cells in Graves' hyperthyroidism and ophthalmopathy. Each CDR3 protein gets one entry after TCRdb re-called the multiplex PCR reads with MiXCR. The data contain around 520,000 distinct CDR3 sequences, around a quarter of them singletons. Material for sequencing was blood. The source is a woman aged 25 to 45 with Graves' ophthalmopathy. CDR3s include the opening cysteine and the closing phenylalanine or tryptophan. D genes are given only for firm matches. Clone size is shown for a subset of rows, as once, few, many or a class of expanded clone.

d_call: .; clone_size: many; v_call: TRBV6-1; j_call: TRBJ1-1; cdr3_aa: CASIRVMNTEAFF; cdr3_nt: TGTGCCAGCATTCGGGTAATGAACACTGAAGCTTTCTTT
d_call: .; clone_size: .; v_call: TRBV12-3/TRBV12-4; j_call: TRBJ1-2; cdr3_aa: CASSFGGAEGGYTF; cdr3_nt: TGTGCCAGCAGTTTTGGAGGGGCGGAGGGGGGCTACACCTTC
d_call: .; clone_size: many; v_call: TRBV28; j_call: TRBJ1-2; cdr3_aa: CASSLVRERGYTF; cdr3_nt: TGTGCCAGCAGTTTAGTCAGGGAGCGCGGCTACACCTTC
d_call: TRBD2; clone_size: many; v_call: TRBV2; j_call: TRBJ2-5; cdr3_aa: CASRAGLAETQYF; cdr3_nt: TGTGCCAGCAGAGCGGGACTAGCGGAGACCCAGTACTTC
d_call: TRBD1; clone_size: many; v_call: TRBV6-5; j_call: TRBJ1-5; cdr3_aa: CASSTDRGGNQPQHF; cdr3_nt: TGTGCCAGCAGTACGGACAGGGGTGGCAATCAGCCCCAGCATTTT
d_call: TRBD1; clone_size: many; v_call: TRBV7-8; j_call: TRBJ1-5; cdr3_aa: CASSLGGQGSGQPQHF; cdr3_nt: TGTGCCAGCAGCTTAGGAGGACAGGGATCGGGACAGCCCCAGCATTTT
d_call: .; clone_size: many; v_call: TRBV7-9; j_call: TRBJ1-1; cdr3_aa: CASSPGHTEAFF; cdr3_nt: TGTGCCAGCAGCCCCGGGCACACTGAAGCTTTCTTT
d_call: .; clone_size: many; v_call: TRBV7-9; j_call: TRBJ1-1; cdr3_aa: CASSSWDTEAFF; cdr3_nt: TGTGCCAGCAGCTCATGGGATACTGAAGCTTTCTTT
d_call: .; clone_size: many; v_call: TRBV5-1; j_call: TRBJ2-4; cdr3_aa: CASSFWGTKNIQYF; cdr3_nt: TGCGCCAGCAGCTTCTGGGGGACCAAAAACATTCAGTACTTC
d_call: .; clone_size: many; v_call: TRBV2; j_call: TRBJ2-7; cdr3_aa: CASSVYTYEQYF; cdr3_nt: TGTGCCAGCAGTGTTTACACCTACGAGCAGTACTTC
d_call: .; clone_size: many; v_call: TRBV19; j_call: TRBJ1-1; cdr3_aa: CASWDGTEAFF; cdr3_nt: TGTGCCAGTTGGGACGGCACTGAAGCTTTCTTT
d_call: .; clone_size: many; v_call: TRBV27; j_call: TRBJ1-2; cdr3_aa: CASSFLGGNYGYTF; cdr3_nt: TGTGCCAGCTCCTTTTTAGGGGGTAACTATGGCTACACCTTC
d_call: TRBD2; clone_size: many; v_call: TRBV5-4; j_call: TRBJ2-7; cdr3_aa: CASSFVVLAGGPGEQYF; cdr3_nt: TGTGCCAGCAGCTTTGTCGTACTAGCGGGGGGGCCCGGCGAGCAGTACTTC
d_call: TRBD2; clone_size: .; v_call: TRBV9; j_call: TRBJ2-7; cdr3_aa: CASSVAPGGPSEQYF; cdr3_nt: TGTGCCAGCAGCGTAGCTCCGGGGGGGCCTTCCGAGCAGTACTTC
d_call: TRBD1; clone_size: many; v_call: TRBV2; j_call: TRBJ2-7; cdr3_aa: CASRTGVLYEQYF; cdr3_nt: TGTGCCAGCCGGACAGGGGTGTTATACGAGCAGTACTTC
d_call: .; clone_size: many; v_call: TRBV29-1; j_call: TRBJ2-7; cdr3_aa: CSVAGDAYEQYF; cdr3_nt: TGCAGCGTTGCAGGGGACGCGTACGAGCAGTACTTC
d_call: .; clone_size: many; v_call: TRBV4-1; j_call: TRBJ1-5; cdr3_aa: CASSQEPPGGNQPQHF; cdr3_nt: TGCGCCAGCAGCCAAGAACCCCCCGGGGGCAATCAGCCCCAGCATTTT
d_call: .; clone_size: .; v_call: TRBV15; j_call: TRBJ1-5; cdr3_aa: CATSRGSQFNQPQHF; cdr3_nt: TGTGCCACCAGCAGGGGTAGTCAGTTCAATCAGCCCCAGCATTTT
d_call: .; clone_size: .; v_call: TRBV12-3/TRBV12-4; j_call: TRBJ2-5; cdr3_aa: CASRGRTVKETQYF; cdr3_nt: TGTGCCAGCAGGGGAAGGACGGTGAAAGAGACCCAGTACTTC
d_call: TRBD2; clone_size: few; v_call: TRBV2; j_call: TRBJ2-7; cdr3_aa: CASDRRAGGSVDEQYF; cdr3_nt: TGTGCCAGCGACCGCCGGGCGGGGGGGTCGGTCGACGAGCAGTACTTC
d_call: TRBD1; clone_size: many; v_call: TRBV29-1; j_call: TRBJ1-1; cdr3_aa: CSADRAAEAFF; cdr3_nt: TGCAGCGCGGACAGGGCGGCTGAAGCTTTCTTT
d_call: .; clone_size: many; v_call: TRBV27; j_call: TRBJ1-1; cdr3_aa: CASREQHNTEAFF; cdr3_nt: TGTGCCAGCAGAGAACAGCATAACACTGAAGCTTTCTTT
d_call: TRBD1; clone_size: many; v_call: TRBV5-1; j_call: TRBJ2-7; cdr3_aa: CASSAGQGTYEQYF; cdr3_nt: TGCGCCAGCAGCGCGGGACAGGGCACCTACGAGCAGTACTTC
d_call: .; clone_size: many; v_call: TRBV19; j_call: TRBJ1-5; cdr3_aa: CASSILEGNQPQHF; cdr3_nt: TGTGCCAGTAGTATTCTTGAGGGGAATCAGCCCCAGCATTTT
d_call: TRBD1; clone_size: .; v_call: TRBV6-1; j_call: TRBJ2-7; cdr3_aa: CASSAPKGGHEQYF; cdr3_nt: TGTGCCAGCAGTGCCCCAAAAGGGGGCCACGAGCAGTACTTC
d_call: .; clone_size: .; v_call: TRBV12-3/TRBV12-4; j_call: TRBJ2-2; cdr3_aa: CASSPATNTGELFF; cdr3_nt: TGTGCCAGCAGCCCCGCTACGAACACCGGGGAGCTGTTTTTT
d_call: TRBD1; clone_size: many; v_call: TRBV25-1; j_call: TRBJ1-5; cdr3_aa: CASSPGQQNSNQPQHF; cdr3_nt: TGTGCCAGCAGTCCGGGACAGCAAAATAGCAATCAGCCCCAGCATTTT
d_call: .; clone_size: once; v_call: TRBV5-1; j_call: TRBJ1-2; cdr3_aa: CASSDGGSNGYTF; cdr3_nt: TGCGCCAGCAGCGACGGGGGTAGTAATGGCTACACCTTC
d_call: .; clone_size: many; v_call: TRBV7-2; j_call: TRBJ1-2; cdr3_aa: CANRLLDSYGYTF; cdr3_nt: TGTGCCAACCGACTCTTGGACAGCTATGGCTACACCTTC
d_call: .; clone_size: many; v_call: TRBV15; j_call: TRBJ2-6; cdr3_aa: CATSRDWSDSGANVLTF; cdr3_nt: TGTGCCACCAGCAGAGATTGGTCCGACTCTGGGGCCAACGTCCTGACTTTC
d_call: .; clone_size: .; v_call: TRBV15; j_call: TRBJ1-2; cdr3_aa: CATGAGTNYGYTF; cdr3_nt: TGTGCCACCGGAGCCGGAACTAACTATGGCTACACCTTC
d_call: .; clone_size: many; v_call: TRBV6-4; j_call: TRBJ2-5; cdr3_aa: CASTRAGFSQETQYF; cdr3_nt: TGTGCCAGCACCCGGGCAGGGTTCTCACAAGAGACCCAGTACTTC
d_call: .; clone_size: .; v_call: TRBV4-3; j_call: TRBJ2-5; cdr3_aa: CASSQDYSQETQYF; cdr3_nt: TGCGCCAGCAGCCAAGATTACAGTCAGGAGACCCAGTACTTC
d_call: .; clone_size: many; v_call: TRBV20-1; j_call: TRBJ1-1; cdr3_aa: CSASRIFSETFF; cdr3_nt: TGCAGTGCTTCTAGGATTTTCTCGGAAACTTTCTTT
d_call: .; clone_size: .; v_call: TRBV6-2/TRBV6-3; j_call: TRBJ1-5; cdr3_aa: CASSFAGQPQHF; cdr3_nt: TGTGCCAGCAGCTTCGCGGGCCAGCCCCAGCATTTT
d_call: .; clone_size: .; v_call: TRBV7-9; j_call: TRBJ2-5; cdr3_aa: CASSTPLQGGGETQYF; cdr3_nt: TGTGCCAGCAGCACACCGCTTCAGGGTGGGGGGGAGACCCAGTACTTC
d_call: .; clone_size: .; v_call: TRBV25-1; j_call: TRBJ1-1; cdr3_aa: CASSEVTGTTEAFF; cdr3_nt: TGTGCCAGCAGTGAGGTCACAGGGACCACTGAAGCTTTCTTT
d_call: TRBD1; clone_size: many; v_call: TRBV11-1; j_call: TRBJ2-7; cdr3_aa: CASSPFRDRVSYEQYF; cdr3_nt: TGTGCCAGCAGTCCATTCCGGGACAGAGTCTCCTACGAGCAGTACTTC
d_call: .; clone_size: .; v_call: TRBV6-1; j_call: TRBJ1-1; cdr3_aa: CASSGSWGGNTEAFF; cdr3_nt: TGTGCCAGCAGTGGATCTTGGGGAGGGAACACTGAAGCTTTCTTT
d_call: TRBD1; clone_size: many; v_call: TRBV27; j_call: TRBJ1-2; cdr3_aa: CASSKTGGPHYGYTF; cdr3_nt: TGTGCCAGCAGCAAGACAGGGGGGCCCCACTATGGCTACACCTTC
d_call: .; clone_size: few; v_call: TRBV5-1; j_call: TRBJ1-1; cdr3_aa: CASSSDAGLGSTEAFF; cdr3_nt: TGCGCCAGCAGCTCCGATGCGGGCCTCGGTAGCACTGAAGCTTTCTTT